This TCR beta chain was captured by sequencing in a study of PD-L1 blockade in urothelial cancer. For the study at large: Blood was evaluated 3 weeks (second dose) and 6 weeks after therapy began. Across blood samples, T cells had a median count of about 150,000. Findings of the study overall: Tumor-linked clones in blood grew more by 3 weeks in durable-benefit patients.

Here immunoSEQ multiplex PCR was the method, and the copy in TCRdb shows in-frame clones only, minus some. The sample includes 27,000 or so clones, around nine tenths seen only once; the top ten take approximately 1.8%. This clone has only one observation. Its matching antigen is unknown. J gave up 3 bases and V 6 bases, and 4 bases lay outside the gene matches. The CDR3 runs 13 residues. Germline V gene data show CDR1 as MNHEY and CDR2 as SVGAGI. The rearrangement joins TRBV6-5 to TRBJ2-7; 8 positions match TRBD1. The sequencing used PBMCs, collected around atezolizumab (anti-PD-L1) treatment. The receptor comes from a man aged 50-60 years with urothelial cancer. CDR3 in amino acids: CASRGTGRYEQYF. The CDR3, as DNA: TGTGCCAGCAGGGGGACAGGCCGCTACGAGCAGTACTTC.